Detailed here is one TCR beta chain. This sample is drawn from a study of cytomegalovirus exposure and HLA in healthy donors. The study ran its PCR with 60 Vbeta and 13 Jbeta primers. TCRdb's copy holds only in-frame clones and misses some; the assay was immunoSEQ multiplex PCR. The sample yields a few hundred thousand clones, approximately 80% seen once. V lost 7 bases and J lost 6; bases outside the gene matches: 8. Germline CDR1 reads MNHEY; CDR2 reads SMNVEV (reference sequence). The CDR3 is made up of 14 amino acids. This TCR was sampled from a man aged 25 to 40 in good health and CMV-seronegative. This rearrangement joins TRBV27 to TRBJ2-7; 11 bases fit TRBD2. The sequencing sample was made of PBMCs. The CDR3 sequence: CASTQLGTSGEQYF. The CDR3 DNA is TGTGCCAGCACCCAACTGGGGACTAGCGGCGAGCAGTACTTC.